One T cell receptor (beta chain) is described in this entry. Its antigen is not known. Donors had no recently reported acute infections or vaccinations and were HIV-negative. Into CD45RA+ naive and CD45RA-negative memory subsets, the CD4+ cells were split. The sample comes from a study of shared clonotypes between healthy human individuals. General study findings and limits: The naive CD4 repertoires of a handful of donors were compared, and around 4.7% of clonotypes were shared.

The length of the CDR3 is 15 residues. CDR1 and CDR2 (germline): MNHEY, SMNVEV (reference sequence). The trim removed 0 bases at V and 8 bases at J, leaving 4 bases unmatched. Profiling relied on immunoSEQ multiplex PCR, and the TCRdb table lists in-frame clones only, not all of them. This sample has millions of clones, with 95% found just once. The chain is built from TRBV27 and TRBJ1-2; 12 bases map to TRBD1. The receptor was isolated from a young man in good health. The sequenced material came from naive CD4+ T cells sorted from blood. The subset was: CD45RA+ positively selected. CDR3: CASSLSWDRGLGYTF. CDR3 nucleotides: TGTGCCAGCAGTTTATCCTGGGACAGGGGGCTCGGCTACACCTTC.